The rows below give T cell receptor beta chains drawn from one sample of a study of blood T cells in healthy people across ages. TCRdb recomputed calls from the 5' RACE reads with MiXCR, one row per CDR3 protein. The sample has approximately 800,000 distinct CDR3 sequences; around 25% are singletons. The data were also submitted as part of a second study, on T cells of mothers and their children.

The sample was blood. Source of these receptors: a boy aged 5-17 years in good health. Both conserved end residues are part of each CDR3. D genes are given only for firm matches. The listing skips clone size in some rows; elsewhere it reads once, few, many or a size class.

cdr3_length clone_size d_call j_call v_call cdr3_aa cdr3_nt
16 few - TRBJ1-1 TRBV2 CASSEPWGRGDTEAFF TGTGCCAGCAGTGAACCCTGGGGCAGGGGAGACACTGAAGCTTTCTTT
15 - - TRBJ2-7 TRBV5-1 CASSLAWTRSYEQYF TGCGCCAGCAGCTTGGCCTGGACACGGAGCTACGAGCAGTACTTC
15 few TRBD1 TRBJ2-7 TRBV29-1 CSVLTQGRMAYEQYF TGCAGCGTTCTAACACAGGGGAGAATGGCCTACGAGCAGTACTTC
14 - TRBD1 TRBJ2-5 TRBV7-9 CASSSQGAHETQYF TGTGCCAGCAGCTCGCAGGGGGCGCATGAGACCCAGTACTTC
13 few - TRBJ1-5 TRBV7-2 CASKSYSNQPQHF TGTGCCAGCAAGAGTTACAGCAATCAGCCCCAGCATTTT
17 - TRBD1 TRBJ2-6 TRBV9 CASNRQGPSSGANVLTF TGTGCCAGCAACAGACAGGGACCGAGCTCTGGGGCCAACGTCCTGACTTTC
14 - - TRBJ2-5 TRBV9 CASSDGQYQETQYF TGTGCCAGCAGCGACGGACAGTACCAAGAGACCCAGTACTTC
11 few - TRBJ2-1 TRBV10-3 CAIRALNEQFF TGTGCCATCAGAGCACTGAATGAGCAGTTCTTC
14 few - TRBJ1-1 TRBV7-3 CASSLFQGSTEAFF TGTGCCAGCAGCTTATTTCAGGGGTCCACTGAAGCTTTCTTT
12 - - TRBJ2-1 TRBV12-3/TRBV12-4 CASSTSNNEQFF TGTGCCAGCAGCACTTCCAACAATGAGCAGTTCTTC
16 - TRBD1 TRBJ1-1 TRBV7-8 CASSLDQGGYGSEAFF TGTGCCAGCAGCTTAGATCAGGGGGGATACGGCTCTGAAGCTTTCTTT
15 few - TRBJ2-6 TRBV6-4 CASSNTGSGANVLTF TGTGCCAGCAGTAACACAGGGTCCGGGGCCAACGTCCTGACTTTC
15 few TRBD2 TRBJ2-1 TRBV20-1 CSARDPGGPGNEQFF TGCAGTGCTAGAGATCCGGGGGGGCCGGGCAATGAGCAGTTCTTC
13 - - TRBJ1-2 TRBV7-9 CASSPLAQDGYTF TGTGCCAGCAGCCCCCTTGCACAGGATGGCTACACCTTC
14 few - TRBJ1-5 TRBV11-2 CASSLDAGRQPQHF TGTGCCAGCAGCTTAGATGCGGGAAGGCAGCCCCAGCATTTT
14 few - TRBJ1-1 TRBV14 CASSQVPGTYEAFF TGTGCCAGCAGCCAAGTCCCGGGAACCTATGAAGCTTTCTTT
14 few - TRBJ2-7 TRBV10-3 CAISGAGQSHEQYF TGTGCCATCAGTGGGGCGGGACAGAGCCACGAGCAGTACTTC
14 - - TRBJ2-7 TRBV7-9 CASAGWRDSYEQYF TGTGCCAGCGCCGGGTGGCGGGACTCCTACGAGCAGTACTTC
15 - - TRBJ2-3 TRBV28 CASSQPGHGTDTQYF TGTGCCAGCAGTCAACCGGGACACGGCACAGATACGCAGTATTTT
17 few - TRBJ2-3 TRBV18 CASSSSSSSTTTDTQYF TGTGCCAGCTCGTCCAGCTCATCTAGCACGACCACAGATACGCAGTATTTT
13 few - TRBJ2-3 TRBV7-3 CASSHASTDTQYF TGTGCCAGCAGCCATGCTAGCACAGATACGCAGTATTTT
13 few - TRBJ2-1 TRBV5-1 CASSLGSHLEQFF TGCGCCAGCAGCTTGGGTAGCCACCTAGAGCAGTTCTTC
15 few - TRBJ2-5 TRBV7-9 CASSLVPDGAETQYF TGTGCCAGCAGCTTAGTTCCAGACGGAGCGGAGACCCAGTACTTC
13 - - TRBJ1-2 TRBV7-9 CASSLRTGYGYTF TGTGCCAGCAGCCTACGGACTGGCTATGGCTACACCTTC
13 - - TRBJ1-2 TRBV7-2 CASSTPGESGYTF TGTGCCAGCAGCACACCAGGGGAGAGCGGCTACACCTTC
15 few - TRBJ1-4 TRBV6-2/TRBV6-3 CASSYRPRGNEKLFF TGTGCCAGCAGTTACCGGCCGAGGGGGAATGAAAAACTGTTTTTT
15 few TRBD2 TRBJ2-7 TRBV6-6 CASSYSTAGSYEQYF TGTGCCAGCAGTTACTCTACAGCGGGGAGCTACGAGCAGTACTTC
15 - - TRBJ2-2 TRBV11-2 CASNPVGAFTGELFF TGTGCCAGCAACCCGGTGGGCGCATTCACCGGGGAGCTGTTTTTT
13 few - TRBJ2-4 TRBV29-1 CSVEDGPRNIQYF TGCAGCGTTGAAGATGGACCCAGGAACATTCAGTACTTC
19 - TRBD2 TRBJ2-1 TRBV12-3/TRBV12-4 CASSFFGYSGMGKGNEQFF TGTGCCAGCAGTTTTTTCGGGTATAGCGGGATGGGGAAGGGGAATGAGCAGTTCTTC
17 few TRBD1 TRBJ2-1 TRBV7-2 CASSHPRTGKSYNEQFF TGTGCCAGCAGCCACCCTCGGACAGGGAAGTCCTACAATGAGCAGTTCTTC
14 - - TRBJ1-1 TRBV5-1 CASSLGGLDTEAFF TGCGCCAGCAGCTTGGGGGGCTTGGACACTGAAGCTTTCTTT
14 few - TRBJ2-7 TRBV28 CASSFVEGSYEQYF TGTGCCAGCAGTTTCGTCGAGGGTTCCTACGAGCAGTACTTC
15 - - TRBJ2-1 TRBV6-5 CASSKTRDLYNEQFF TGTGCCAGCAGTAAAACCCGGGACCTCTACAATGAGCAGTTCTTC
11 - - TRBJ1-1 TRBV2 CASSRTTEAFF TGTGCCAGCAGTCGGACCACTGAAGCTTTCTTT
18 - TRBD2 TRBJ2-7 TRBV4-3 CASSQELVAGGSTYEQYF TGCGCCAGCAGCCAAGAACTGGTAGCGGGAGGATCCACCTACGAGCAGTACTTC
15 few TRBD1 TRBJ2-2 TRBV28 CASKGALMGAGELFF TGTGCCAGCAAGGGGGCCCTTATGGGAGCCGGGGAGCTGTTTTTT
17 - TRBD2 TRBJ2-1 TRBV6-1 CASSQSVAGGLYNEQFF TGTGCCAGCAGTCAATCTGTAGCGGGGGGCCTCTACAATGAGCAGTTCTTC
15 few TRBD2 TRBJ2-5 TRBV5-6 CASSLLSGRQETQYF TGTGCCAGCAGCTTACTAAGCGGGAGGCAAGAGACCCAGTACTTC
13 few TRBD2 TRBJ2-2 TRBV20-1 CSATGLAGAGRFF TGCAGTGCTACGGGACTAGCGGGAGCAGGGCGGTTTTTT
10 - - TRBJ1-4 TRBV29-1 CSARTEKLFF TGCAGCGCCCGGACAGAAAAACTGTTTTTT
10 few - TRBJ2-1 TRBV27 CASIGNEQFF TGTGCCAGCATAGGGAATGAGCAGTTCTTC
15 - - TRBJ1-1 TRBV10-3 CAISEADRGNTEAFF TGTGCCATCAGTGAGGCCGATAGGGGAAACACTGAAGCTTTCTTT
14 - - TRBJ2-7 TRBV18 CASSRDRPPYEQYF TGTGCCAGCTCACGCGACAGGCCACCCTACGAGCAGTACTTC
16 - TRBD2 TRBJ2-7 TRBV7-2 CASSLGLAPRSYEQYF TGTGCCAGCAGCTTAGGACTAGCTCCTCGCTCCTACGAGCAGTACTTC
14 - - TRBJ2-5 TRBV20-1 CSALLHRVEETQYF TGCAGTGCTCTACTACACAGGGTAGAAGAGACCCAGTACTTC
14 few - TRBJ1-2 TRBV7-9 CASSTDGWDYGYTF TGTGCCAGCAGCACGGACGGGTGGGACTATGGCTACACCTTC
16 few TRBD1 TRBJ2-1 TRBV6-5 CASSYGSGTGNNEQFF TGTGCCAGCAGTTACGGCTCCGGGACAGGGAACAATGAGCAGTTCTTC
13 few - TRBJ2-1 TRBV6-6 CASSLTISHEQFF TGTGCCAGCAGTCTGACTATAAGCCATGAGCAGTTCTTC
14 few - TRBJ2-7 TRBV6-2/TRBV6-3 CASVRSGSSYEQYF TGTGCCAGCGTCCGTTCGGGGTCTTCCTACGAGCAGTACTTC
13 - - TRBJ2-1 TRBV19 CASKGGLTHEQFF TGTGCCAGTAAAGGGGGACTGACTCATGAGCAGTTCTTC
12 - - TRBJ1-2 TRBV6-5 CASTGDNYGYTF TGTGCCAGCACGGGGGACAACTATGGCTACACCTTC
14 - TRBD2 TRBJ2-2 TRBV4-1 CASEWGGNTGELFF TGCGCCAGCGAGTGGGGGGGGAACACCGGGGAGCTGTTTTTT
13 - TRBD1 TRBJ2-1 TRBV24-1 CATSDWDRGEQFF TGTGCCACCAGTGATTGGGACAGGGGGGAGCAGTTCTTC
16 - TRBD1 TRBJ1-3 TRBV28 CAGSPGRQGLGNTIYF TGTGCCGGCAGCCCCGGGAGACAGGGGCTTGGAAACACCATATATTTT
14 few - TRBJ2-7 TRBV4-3 CASSQEIGTHEQYF TGCGCCAGCAGCCAAGAAATAGGGACTCACGAGCAGTACTTC
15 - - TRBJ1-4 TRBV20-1 CSVREWKGVGEKLFF TGCAGTGTCCGAGAGTGGAAGGGGGTTGGCGAAAAACTGTTTTTT